A single sample gave rise to the 3 T cell receptor beta chains below, sequenced in a study of shared clonotypes between healthy human individuals. Libraries were prepared by immunoSEQ multiplex PCR; TCRdb keeps only in-frame clonotypes and omits some of them. There are a few million clones in the sample; 85% to 95% occur only once, and around 0.14% lies in the top ten. The sequenced material came from naive CD4+ T cells sorted from blood. Described subset: CD45RA+ positively selected. The receptors come from a young man in good health.

V usage is TRBV5-6 and J usage is TRBJ2-5; D possibly uses TRBD1 or TRBD2 (5 bases each). Trimming left V 6 bases short and J 5 bases short, with 23 bases between. CDR3 size: 16 residues. Germline-derived CDR1 and CDR2 are SGHDT and YYEEEE. Here the CDR3 DNA reads TGTGCCAGCACCAAATATCACGGTCCGGGGCCTGAGACCCAGTACTTC. Translation: CASTKYHGPGPETQYF.

The rearrangement joins TRBV15 to TRBJ1-5; D gene ambiguous. V dropped 0 bases and J dropped 1 base, with 4 bases sitting between them. Per germline, CDR1 LNHNV and CDR2 YYDKDF (reference sequence). The CDR3 totals 14 residues. CDR3 region: CATSRDLSNQPQHF. In DNA, the CDR3 is TGTGCCACCAGCAGAGATCTGAGCAATCAGCCCCAGCATTTT.

The chain recombines TRBV29-1 with TRBJ1-2; a weak D match, TRBD1 (5 bases). CDR3 length: 13 amino acids. The V and J ends lost 4 bases and 6 bases respectively, with 15 bases between them. CDR1 and CDR2 (germline): SQVTM, ANQGSEA. The CDR3 region is CSVVGGNTDGYTF. As DNA, the CDR3 is TGCAGCGTTGTCGGGGGTAACACGGATGGCTACACCTTC.